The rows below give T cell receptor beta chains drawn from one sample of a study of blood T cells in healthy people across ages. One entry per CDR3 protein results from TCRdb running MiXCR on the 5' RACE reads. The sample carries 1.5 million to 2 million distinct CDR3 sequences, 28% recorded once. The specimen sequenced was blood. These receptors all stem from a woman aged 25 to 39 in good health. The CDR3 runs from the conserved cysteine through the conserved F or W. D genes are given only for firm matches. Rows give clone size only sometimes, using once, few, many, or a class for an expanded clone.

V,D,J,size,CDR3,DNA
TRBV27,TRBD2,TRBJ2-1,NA,CASSPSGDSYNEQFF,TGTGCCAGCAGCCCTAGCGGGGACTCCTACAATGAGCAGTTCTTC
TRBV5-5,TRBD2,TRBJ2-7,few,CASSRMLGGNEQYF,TGTGCCAGCAGCCGTATGCTGGGGGGGAACGAGCAGTACTTC
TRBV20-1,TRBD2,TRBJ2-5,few,CSAEGRGGLETQYF,TGCAGTGCTGAGGGGCGGGGGGGCTTAGAGACCCAGTACTTC
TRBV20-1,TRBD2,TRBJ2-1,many,CSARGLAILNEQFF,TGCAGTGCTAGGGGACTAGCAATTCTCAATGAGCAGTTCTTC
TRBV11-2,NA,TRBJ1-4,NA,CASSLGGVRGEKLFF,TGTGCCAGCAGCTTAGGAGGGGTCAGGGGTGAAAAACTGTTTTTT
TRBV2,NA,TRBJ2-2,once,CASSRTVRNTGELFF,TGTGCCAGCAGTCGGACAGTTAGGAACACCGGGGAGCTGTTTTTT
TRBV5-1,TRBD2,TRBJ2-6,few,CASSFGREPRSGANVLTF,TGCGCCAGCAGCTTTGGGAGGGAACCCCGTTCTGGGGCCAACGTCCTGACTTTC
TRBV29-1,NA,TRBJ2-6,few,CSVEEVFRDKANVLTF,TGCAGCGTTGAAGAGGTGTTTAGGGACAAGGCCAACGTCCTGACTTTC
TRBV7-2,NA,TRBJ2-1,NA,CASSFTDTAYNEQFF,TGTGCCAGCAGCTTTACGGACACCGCCTACAATGAGCAGTTCTTC
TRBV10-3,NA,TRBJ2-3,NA,CAISEEGVSPTQYF,TGTGCCATCAGTGAAGAGGGGGTCTCCCCTACGCAGTATTTT
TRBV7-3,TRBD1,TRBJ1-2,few,CASSLDRDPSGYGYTF,TGTGCCAGCAGCTTAGACAGGGACCCCTCTGGCTATGGCTACACCTTC
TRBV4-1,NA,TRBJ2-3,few,CASSLGEKTSTDTQYF,TGCGCCAGCAGCCTAGGGGAAAAGACTAGCACAGATACGCAGTATTTT
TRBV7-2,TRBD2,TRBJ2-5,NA,CAGRDSGRIETQYF,TGTGCCGGCAGAGATAGCGGGAGGATTGAGACCCAGTACTTC
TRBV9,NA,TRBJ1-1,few,CASSVDGEVNTEAFF,TGTGCCAGCAGCGTTGATGGGGAGGTGAACACTGAAGCTTTCTTT
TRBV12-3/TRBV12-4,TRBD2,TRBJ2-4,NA,CASSYPSGSTKNIQYF,TGTGCCAGCAGCTATCCTAGCGGGTCGACCAAAAACATTCAGTACTTC
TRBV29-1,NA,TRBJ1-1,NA,CSVSGWPGDTEAFF,TGCAGCGTTTCAGGGTGGCCCGGTGACACTGAAGCTTTCTTT
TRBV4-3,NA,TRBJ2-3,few,CASSQVIPSTDTQYF,TGCGCCAGCAGCCAAGTGATTCCGAGCACAGATACGCAGTATTTT
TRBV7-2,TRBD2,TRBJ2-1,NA,CASTKGLAGANEQFF,TGTGCCAGCACCAAGGGACTAGCGGGAGCCAATGAGCAGTTCTTC
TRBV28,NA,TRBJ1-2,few,CASSLGRQGGYTF,TGTGCCAGCAGTTTGGGACGGCAAGGGGGCTACACCTTC
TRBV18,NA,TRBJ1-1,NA,CASSPPRGGGDTEAFF,TGTGCCAGCTCACCACCAAGGGGTGGGGGGGACACTGAAGCTTTCTTT
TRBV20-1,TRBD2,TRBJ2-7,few,CSAGSGGRAYEQYF,TGCAGTGCAGGTAGCGGGGGGCGAGCCTACGAGCAGTACTTC
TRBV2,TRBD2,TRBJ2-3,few,CASSWREVGADTQYF,TGTGCCAGCAGTTGGCGGGAGGTAGGGGCAGATACGCAGTATTTT
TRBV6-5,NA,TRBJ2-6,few,CASSKGRGSGANVLTF,TGTGCCAGCAGTAAGGGCCGCGGCTCTGGGGCCAACGTCCTGACTTTC
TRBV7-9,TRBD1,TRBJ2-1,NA,CASGGTGGGGNEQFF,TGTGCCAGCGGAGGGACAGGGGGCGGTGGTAATGAGCAGTTCTTC
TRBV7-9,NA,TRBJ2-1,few,CASSLGSADEQFF,TGTGCCAGCAGCTTAGGTTCGGCGGATGAGCAGTTCTTC
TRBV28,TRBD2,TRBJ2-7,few,CASRGSSGGYEQYF,TGTGCCAGCAGGGGGTCTAGCGGGGGCTACGAGCAGTACTTC
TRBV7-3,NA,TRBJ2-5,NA,CASSSRSGRGETQYF,TGTGCCAGCAGCTCCCGGTCGGGCCGGGGAGAGACCCAGTACTTC
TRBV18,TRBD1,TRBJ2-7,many,CASSQIQPGQGPEQYF,TGTGCCAGCTCCCAGATTCAACCGGGACAGGGCCCTGAGCAGTACTTC
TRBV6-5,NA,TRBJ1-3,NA,CASSYNRGLGNTIYF,TGTGCCAGCAGTTATAATCGGGGGCTCGGAAACACCATATATTTT
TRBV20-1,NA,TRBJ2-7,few,CSASLLGGEQYF,TGCAGTGCTAGCTTACTAGGGGGCGAGCAGTACTTC
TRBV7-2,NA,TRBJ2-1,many,CASSSMRGYNEQFF,TGTGCCAGCAGCTCAATGCGGGGCTACAATGAGCAGTTCTTC
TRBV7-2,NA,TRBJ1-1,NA,CASSPRGAVTEAFF,TGTGCCAGCAGCCCGCGCGGGGCAGTGACTGAAGCTTTCTTT
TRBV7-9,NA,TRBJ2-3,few,CASSDKDTQYF,TGTGCCAGCAGCGATAAAGATACGCAGTATTTT
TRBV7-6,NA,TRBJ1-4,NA,CASSLEGVSANEKLFF,TGTGCCAGCAGCTTAGAGGGGGTCTCGGCTAATGAAAAACTGTTTTTT
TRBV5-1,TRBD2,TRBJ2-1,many,CASSLPGTSGTSEQFF,TGCGCCAGCAGCTTACCCGGGACTAGCGGGACCAGTGAGCAGTTCTTC
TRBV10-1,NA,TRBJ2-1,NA,CASREMTGLPRFF,TGCGCCAGCAGGGAAATGACAGGTCTTCCCCGGTTCTTC
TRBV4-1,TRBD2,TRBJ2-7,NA,CASSLGAPGLGPAEQYF,TGCGCCAGCAGCCTCGGGGCGCCGGGACTAGGCCCAGCAGAGCAGTACTTC
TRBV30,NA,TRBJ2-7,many,CAWSLTSYEQYF,TGTGCCTGGAGTCTAACTAGTTACGAGCAGTACTTC
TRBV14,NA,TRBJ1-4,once,CASSPRRGLMNEKLFF,TGTGCCAGCAGCCCGCGAAGGGGCCTAATGAATGAAAAACTGTTTTTT